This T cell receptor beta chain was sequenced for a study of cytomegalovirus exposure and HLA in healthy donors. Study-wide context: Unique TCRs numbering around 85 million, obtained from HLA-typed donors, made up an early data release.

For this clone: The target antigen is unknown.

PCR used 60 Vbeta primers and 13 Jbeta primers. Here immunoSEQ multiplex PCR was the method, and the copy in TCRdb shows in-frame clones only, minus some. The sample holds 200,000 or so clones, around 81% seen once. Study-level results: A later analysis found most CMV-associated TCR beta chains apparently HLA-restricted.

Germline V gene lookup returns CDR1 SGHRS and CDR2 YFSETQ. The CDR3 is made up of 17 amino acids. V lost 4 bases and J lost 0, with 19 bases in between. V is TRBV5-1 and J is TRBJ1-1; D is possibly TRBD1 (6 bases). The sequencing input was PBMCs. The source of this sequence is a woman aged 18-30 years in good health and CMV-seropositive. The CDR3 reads CASSPRGGGRMNTEAFF. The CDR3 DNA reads TGCGCCAGCAGCCCGAGAGGGGGGGGGAGGATGAACACTGAAGCTTTCTTT.